This T cell receptor beta chain originates from a study of OX40 agonist ivuxolimab in advanced cancers. This CDR3 has 12 amino acids. V gave up 0 bases and J gave up 9 bases, with 10 bases separating them. Germline V gives CDR1 SGHNT, CDR2 YYREEE (reference sequence). On this clone: As yet, its antigen is unknown.

Assay used: immunoSEQ multiplex PCR; TCRdb lists only in-frame clones, some missing. The profile shows approximately 74,000 clones, approximately 90% of them singletons. Study results and caveats: The study found that CD8+ T cells averaged more expanded clones than CD4+.

The clonotype was recovered from an adult with an advanced solid tumor such as melanoma, head and neck, liver or kidney cancer. Sequenced material: CD4+ or CD8+ T cells sorted from blood, taken in a trial of the OX40 agonist ivuxolimab. The V call is TRBV5-4, the J call TRBJ2-7; D assignment may be TRBD1 or TRBD2 (5 bases each). The CDR3 DNA sequence: TGTGCCAGCAGCTTGGATAGGGGACGGCAGTACTTC. Protein: CASSLDRGRQYF. Full variable domain (rest looked up from reference TRBV5-4 and TRBJ2-7): ETGVTQSPTHLIKTRGQQVTLRCSSQSGHNTVSWYQQALGQGPQFIFQYYREEENGRGNFPPRFSGLQFPNYSSELNVNALELDDSALYLCASSLDRGRQYFGPGTRLTVT.